The sequence of this T cell receptor beta chain was determined in a study of identical twins. Study findings and constraints: Twins shared beta out-of-frame sequences in excess, but this excess was weaker. For monozygotic twins, models underestimated out-of-frame TCR alpha sharing. Analyses based on zero insertions could be partly confounded by invariant MAIT and iNKT cells.

TCRdb called the 5' RACE reads again in MiXCR, with one record for every CDR3 protein. Of fewer than 250,000 distinct CDR3 sequences in the sample, more than 15% are singletons; the top ten hold over 35%. A word on this clonotype: Antigen unknown.

Between the trimmed V and J ends, which lost 6 bases and 0 bases, there was a span of 9 bases. The CDR3 is 13 amino acids. The germline CDR1 and CDR2 sequences are SGHRS and YFSETQ. These data were also filed under a second study, of T cells expressing NK-cell markers. From that second work: Repertoire data for TCR beta were derived from sorted T cells (CD3+CD56+NKG2C+, CD3+CD56+NKG2C- and CD3+CD56-NKG2C+).

The V and J genes are TRBV5-1 and TRBJ1-1; D gene uncertain. The sample consisted of CD8+ T cells sorted from blood. The sequence came from a young woman in good health. The CDR3 bases are TGCGCCAGCATTGAAGGAGTGAACACTGAAGCTTTCTTT. Amino acids: CASIEGVNTEAFF.